This T cell receptor (beta chain) was sequenced in a study of blood T cell repertoires in COVID-19. Across the whole study: The samples span acute and convalescent COVID-19 from the United States, Italy and Spain.

The CDR3 has 16 residues. Looked up from germline, CDR1 is MNHEY and CDR2 is SMNVEV (reference sequence). The V gene lost 4 bases and the J gene lost 7 bases, with 20 bases spanning the gap. Cohort 3 donors were reported recovered after two negative PCRs, clearance, or symptom resolution. In the authors' workflow: Counts of nucleated cells, estimated from reference gene primer amplification, were obtained. Using immunoSEQ multiplex PCR, the repertoire was profiled, and TCRdb retains in-frame clones only, with some absent. Clonal size and the V and J genes are those of that table, whereas D and trimming came from the DNA. In the table there are around 130,000 clones, about four fifths of which are singletons.

The chain recombines TRBV27 with TRBJ1-5; weak D call: TRBD1 (5 bases). The clonotype comes from a man in his thirties or forties who had recovered from COVID-19. The specimen sequenced was PBMCs or T cells enriched from blood (not recorded which). The CDR3 loop is CASSSTTRGGGQPQHF. CDR3 in DNA: TGTGCCAGCAGTTCCACGACTAGGGGAGGCGGACAGCCCCAGCATTTT.